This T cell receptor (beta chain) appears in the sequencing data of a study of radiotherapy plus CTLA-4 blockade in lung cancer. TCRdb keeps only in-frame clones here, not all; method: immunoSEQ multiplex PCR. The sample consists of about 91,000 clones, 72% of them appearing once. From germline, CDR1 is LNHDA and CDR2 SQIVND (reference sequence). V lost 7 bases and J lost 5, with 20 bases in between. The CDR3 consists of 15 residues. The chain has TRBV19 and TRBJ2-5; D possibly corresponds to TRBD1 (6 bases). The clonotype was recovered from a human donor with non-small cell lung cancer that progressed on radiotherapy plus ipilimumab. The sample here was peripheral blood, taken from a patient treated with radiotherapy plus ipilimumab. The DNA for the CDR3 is TGTGCCAGTACCCTCACAGGGCAGCTTGGGGAGACCCAGTACTTC. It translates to CASTLTGQLGETQYF.